The rows below give T cell receptor beta chains drawn from one sample of a study of shared clonotypes between healthy human individuals. Clones were sequenced by immunoSEQ multiplex PCR, and TCRdb holds only the in-frame ones, with some missing. This table has approximately 2.4 million clones, around 95% appearing once. Sequencing used naive CD4+ T cells sorted from blood. The receptors stem from a man aged 18 to 29 in good health. The CDR3 runs from the conserved cysteine through the conserved F or W.

j_call: TRBJ1-4
v_call: TRBV2
cdr3_aa: CASKGTGGEKLFF

j_call: TRBJ2-7
v_call: TRBV2
cdr3_aa: CASSGTGIIYEQYF

j_call: TRBJ2-3
v_call: TRBV30
cdr3_aa: CACSPAYASTDTQYF

j_call: TRBJ2-3
v_call: TRBV1
cdr3_aa: CTSTFEKAGTSTDTQYF

j_call: TRBJ1-1
v_call: TRBV28
cdr3_aa: CASSLPGTGGRTEAFF

j_call: TRBJ1-5
v_call: TRBV27
cdr3_aa: CASSLQGSNQPQHF

j_call: TRBJ1-2
v_call: TRBV6-1
cdr3_aa: CASRDDRLSPYGYTF

j_call: TRBJ2-7
v_call: TRBV19
cdr3_aa: CASSIGGGRSYEQYF

j_call: TRBJ2-5
v_call: TRBV7-9
cdr3_aa: CASTLDIEETQYF

j_call: TRBJ2-3
v_call: TRBV5-1
cdr3_aa: CASSWEGRDTDTQYF

j_call: TRBJ1-4
v_call: TRBV7-2
cdr3_aa: CASSFTGTGDEKLFF

j_call: TRBJ2-1
v_call: TRBV6-6
cdr3_aa: CASSSGTSGRDEQFF

j_call: TRBJ2-1
v_call: TRBV5-6
cdr3_aa: CASSTGTGGSYNEQFF

j_call: TRBJ2-5
v_call: TRBV10-2
cdr3_aa: CASSEWGLPETQYF

j_call: TRBJ2-7
v_call: TRBV5-1
cdr3_aa: CASSLPRGYEQYF

j_call: TRBJ2-1
v_call: TRBV5-1
cdr3_aa: CASSLEGQEYNEQFF

j_call: TRBJ2-2
v_call: TRBV7-9
cdr3_aa: CASSSDRGDTGELFF

j_call: TRBJ1-1
v_call: TRBV30
cdr3_aa: CAWSVTGRTEAFF

j_call: TRBJ1-6
v_call: TRBV6-1
cdr3_aa: CASRSILAGSPLHF

j_call: TRBJ1-1
v_call: TRBV12-5
cdr3_aa: CASGLVPVTGMRNTEAFF

j_call: TRBJ1-2
v_call: TRBV6-1
cdr3_aa: CASSEAQGQLVYYGYTF

j_call: TRBJ1-1
v_call: TRBV7-9
cdr3_aa: CASSARDRGNTEAFF

j_call: TRBJ2-1
v_call: TRBV4-1
cdr3_aa: CASSQDVAGLAGGEQFF

j_call: TRBJ2-7
v_call: TRBV5-1
cdr3_aa: CASSLGDRAEQYF

j_call: TRBJ2-7
v_call: TRBV18
cdr3_aa: CASSPASRTYEQYF

j_call: TRBJ1-2
v_call: TRBV5-4
cdr3_aa: CASSLEPGTNYGYTF

j_call: TRBJ2-3
v_call: TRBV6-6
cdr3_aa: CAGGSSGQGPDTQYF

j_call: TRBJ1-2
v_call: TRBV7-9
cdr3_aa: CASSLGLVGYTF

j_call: TRBJ2-3
v_call: TRBV7-3
cdr3_aa: CASSARDGGTDTQYF

j_call: TRBJ1-5
v_call: TRBV29-1
cdr3_aa: CSVTGTGVQGNQPQHF

j_call: TRBJ2-5
v_call: TRBV15
cdr3_aa: CATSRVLAGGMGTQYF

j_call: TRBJ2-7
v_call: TRBV7-2
cdr3_aa: CASSSGEGPYEQYF